The source of this TCR beta chain is a study of T cell responses to AZD1222 COVID-19 vaccine. Study results and limitations: Compared with day 0, the breadth and depth of the Spike-specific TCR repertoire rose significantly after two doses of AZD1222. Possibly, clonal diversity was underestimated; donors were largely white British and included more females.

The table came from immunoSEQ multiplex PCR; TCRdb's copy has only in-frame clones and leaves some out. The sample gives 150,000 to 200,000 clones, 85% to 95% of which show up once; 0.7% to 0.9% is in the top ten. A word on this clone: As yet, its antigen is unknown.

Germline V gene lookup returns CDR1 LGHNT and CDR2 FRNRAP. The CDR3 is 15 residues long. Trimming shortened V by 3 bases and J by 6 bases, and 17 bases separated the two germline ends. This chain joins TRBV12-5 and TRBJ1-2; D is perhaps TRBD1 (5 bases). The source was peripheral blood, collected on day 0 of AZD1222 vaccination. This clonotype was obtained from an adult in good health. The DNA for the CDR3 is TGTGCTAGTGGTTTATACCCCGGGACCGAAGATGGCTACACCTTC. This sequence encodes CASGLYPGTEDGYTF.